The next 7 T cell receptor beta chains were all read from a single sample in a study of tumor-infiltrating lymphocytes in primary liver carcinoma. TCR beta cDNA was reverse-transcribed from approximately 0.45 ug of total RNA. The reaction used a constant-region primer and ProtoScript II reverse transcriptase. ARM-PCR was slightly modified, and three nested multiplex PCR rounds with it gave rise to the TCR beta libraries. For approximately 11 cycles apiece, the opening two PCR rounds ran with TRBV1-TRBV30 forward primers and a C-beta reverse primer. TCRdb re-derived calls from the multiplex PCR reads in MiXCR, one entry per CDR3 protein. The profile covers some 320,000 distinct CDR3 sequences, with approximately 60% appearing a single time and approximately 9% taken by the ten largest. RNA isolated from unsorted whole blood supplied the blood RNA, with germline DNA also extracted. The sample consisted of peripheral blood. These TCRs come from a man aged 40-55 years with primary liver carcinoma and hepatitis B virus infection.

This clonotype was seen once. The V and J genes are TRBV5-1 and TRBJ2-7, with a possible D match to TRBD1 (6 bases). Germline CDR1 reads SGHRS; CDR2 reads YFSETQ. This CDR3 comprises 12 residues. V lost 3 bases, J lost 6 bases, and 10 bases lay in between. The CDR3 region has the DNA TGCGCCAGCAGCTCTTCAGGGGCCGAGCAGTACTTC. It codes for CASSSSGAEQYF.

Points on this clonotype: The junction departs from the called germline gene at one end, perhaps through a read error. Written as DNA, the CDR3 is TGTGCCAGCAGTCTTAGCGGGAGAGGTCACGTTCACTACTTC. This gives the protein CASSLSGRGHVHYF. The chain is built from TRBV6-2 or TRBV6-3 and TRBJ2-4; 9 bases align to TRBD2. The germline gives CDR1 MNHEY, CDR2 SVGEGT. The length of the CDR3 is 14 residues.

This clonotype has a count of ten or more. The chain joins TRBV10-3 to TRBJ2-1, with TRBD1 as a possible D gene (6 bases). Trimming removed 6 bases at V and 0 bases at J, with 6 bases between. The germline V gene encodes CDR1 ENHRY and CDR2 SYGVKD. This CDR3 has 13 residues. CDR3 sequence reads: CAIRGGSYNEQFF. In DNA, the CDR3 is TGTGCCATCAGAGGGGGCTCCTACAATGAGCAGTTCTTC.

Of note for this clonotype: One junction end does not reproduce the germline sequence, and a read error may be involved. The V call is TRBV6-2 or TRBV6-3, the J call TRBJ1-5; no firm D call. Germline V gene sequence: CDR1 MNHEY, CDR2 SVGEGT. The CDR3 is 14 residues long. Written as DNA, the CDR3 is TGTACCAGCAGTGGTCCTCTTAGCAATCAGCCCCAGCATTTT. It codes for CTSSGPLSNQPQHF.

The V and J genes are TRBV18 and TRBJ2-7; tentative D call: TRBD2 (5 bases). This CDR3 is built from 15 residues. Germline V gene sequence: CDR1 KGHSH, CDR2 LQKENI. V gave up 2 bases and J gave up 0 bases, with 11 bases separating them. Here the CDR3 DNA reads TGTGCCAGCTCACCATCCCCCCGGGACTCCTACGAGCAGTACTTC. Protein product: CASSPSPRDSYEQYF.

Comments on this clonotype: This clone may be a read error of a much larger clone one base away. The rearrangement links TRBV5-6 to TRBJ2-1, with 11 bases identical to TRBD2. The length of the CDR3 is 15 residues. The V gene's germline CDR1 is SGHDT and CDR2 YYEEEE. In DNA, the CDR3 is TGTGCCAACAGCATTAGCGGGAGGGCCTACAATGAGCAGTTCTTC. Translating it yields CANSISGRAYNEQFF. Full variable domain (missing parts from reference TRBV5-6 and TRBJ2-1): DAGVTQSPTHLIKTRGQQVTLRCSPKSGHDTVSWYQQALGQGPQFIFQYYEEEERQRGNFPDRFSGHQFPNYSSELNVNALLLGDSALYLCANSISGRAYNEQFFGPGTRLTVL.

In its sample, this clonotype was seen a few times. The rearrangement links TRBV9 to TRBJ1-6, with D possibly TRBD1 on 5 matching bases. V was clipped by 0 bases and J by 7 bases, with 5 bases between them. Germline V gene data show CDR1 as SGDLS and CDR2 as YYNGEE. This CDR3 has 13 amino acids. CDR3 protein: CASSVDRNSPLHF. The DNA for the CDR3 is TGTGCCAGCAGCGTAGACAGGAATTCACCCCTCCACTTT.